Below, one T cell receptor beta chain is given with its context. It has no known antigen specificity. No base qualities exist here, and no much larger clone lies one base off it. The treatment or condition label of this sample denotes: suppressive antiretroviral therapy. As a nonspecific positive control representing the CD4+ T cell repertoire, the cells were stimulated with anti-CD3/anti-CD28 magnetic beads. Sorting of responding CD4+ T cells was based on upregulation of both CD40 ligand and CD69. HIV-1-infected adults in whom suppressive ART had been started during chronic infection were enrolled as participants. Plasma HIV-1 RNA had been undetectable (below 50 copies/mL) in participants for at least 4 years. To be included, participants needed a CD4+ T cell count above 400 cells/uL and a positive CMV serology. Before stimulation, PBMCs were isolated using density centrifugation and depleted of CD8+ T cells. Stimulation of CD8-depleted PBMCs was carried out for approximately 20 hours with anti-CD28/CD49d costimulation, CD40-blocking antibody and enfuvirtide, to prevent new infections. Sorting was done on either a Beckman Coulter MoFlo Legacy or an XDP sorter, and propidium iodide was used to exclude dead cells. Genomic DNA was extracted using the QIAamp DNA Mini Kit for samples with more than one million cells and using the Quick-DNA Microprep Kit for all other samples.

These data originate in a study of persistence of HIV-infected CD4 T cells (dated by TCRdb to the early 2020s). Background on the whole study: The median time the participants had spent on suppressive ART was approximately eight years. Peripheral blood samples of up to about 180 mL were taken at multiple time points, with the exception of a couple of participants who underwent leukapheresis at a single time point. Anti-CD3/anti-CD28 stimulation activated a higher proportion of cells, with a lower memory fraction, than antigen stimulation. The study isolated CMV- and HIV-1 Gag-responding CD4+ T cells from ART-treated individuals to examine antigen-driven clonal expansion of HIV-1-infected cells. The clonality of all cells in each sorted population was measured by TCRbeta sequencing, and the clonality of infected cells was measured by proviral sequencing. Cross-participant TCR cluster analysis included roughly eight participants for CMV and 6 or 7 participants for Gag.

The paper as a whole reports these results and caveats: Enrichment of degenerate expanded CDR3beta sequences was found in antigen-responding cells, suggesting convergent selection of CD4+ responses to CMV and Gag. Bulk TCR analyses could not be restricted to the rare CMV-responding cells that actually carried HIV-1 proviruses. Within the same sorted populations, how oligoclonal the TCRs were correlated with how oligoclonal the proviruses were. Significantly lower TCRbeta richness was observed in CMV- and Gag-responding cells than in anti-CD3/anti-CD28-responding cells, and higher oligoclonality was observed in CMV-responding cells than in CD3/CD28-stimulated and Gag-responding cells. Only a small number of individuals took part in the study, and only a limited range of antigens was tested.

The immunoSEQ hsTCRB assay version 4, run in survey mode, was used to sequence TCRbeta repertoires from genomic DNA. For TCRbeta sequencing, genomic DNA was diluted to around 11 ng/uL, with up to 1 ug used per sample. Under the source paper's analysis protocol: TCRbeta data were analyzed in ImmunoSeq Analyzer 3.0, with diversity computed on productive nucleotide rearrangements. Lower-bound TCR diversity was estimated with the improved Chao index, and clonality with the Gini coefficient using the Immunarch R package. Different nucleotide rearrangements encoding the same CDR3beta amino acid sequence were counted as distinct clonotypes. Differential abundance analysis found TCRbeta sequences that were significantly enriched in antigen-responding cells compared with anti-CD3/anti-CD28-activated cells. GLIPH2 grouped TCRs by predicted peptide-MHC specificity, both within each participant and across combined participant data sets. What TCRdb holds here is the immuneACCESS table cut down to in-frame rearrangements. Part of the clones is not present; checked against another copy, under half of the missing clones reflect an unresolved V gene, and the others are unexplained. The V and J calls and clone size are taken from that table; D and trimming were inferred from the DNA. A total of 37,000 or so clones appear in this sample, approximately 86% of them only once. Of the sample, 1.3% is held by the ten largest clones.

The sequence came from an adult man with HIV who was CMV-seropositive. The input for sequencing was CD4+ T cells sorted from PBMCs after 18-hour stimulation, taken from a patient who received antiretroviral therapy. Reading the label with the study, this specimen's cell subset or site is: CD40L+CD69+ CD4 T cells responding to anti-CD3/anti-CD28 beads, representing the overall repertoire.

The sequenced DNA is TGTGCCAGCTCACCAACAGGGGAGGGATTAGGTGAGCAGTTCTTC. Protein translation: CASSPTGEGLGEQFF. The rearrangement joined TRBV18 to TRBJ2-1; the D match is possibly TRBD1 or TRBD2, with 7 bases aligned in each. In the germline V gene, CDR1 corresponds to KGHSH and CDR2 to LQKENI. V is shortened by 2 bases, J by 9 bases, and the region joining them spans 17 bases. The CDR3 runs 15 amino acids, cysteine and phenylalanine included. Only the CDR3 part of the read is kept: 45 bases, read in frame from the first base.